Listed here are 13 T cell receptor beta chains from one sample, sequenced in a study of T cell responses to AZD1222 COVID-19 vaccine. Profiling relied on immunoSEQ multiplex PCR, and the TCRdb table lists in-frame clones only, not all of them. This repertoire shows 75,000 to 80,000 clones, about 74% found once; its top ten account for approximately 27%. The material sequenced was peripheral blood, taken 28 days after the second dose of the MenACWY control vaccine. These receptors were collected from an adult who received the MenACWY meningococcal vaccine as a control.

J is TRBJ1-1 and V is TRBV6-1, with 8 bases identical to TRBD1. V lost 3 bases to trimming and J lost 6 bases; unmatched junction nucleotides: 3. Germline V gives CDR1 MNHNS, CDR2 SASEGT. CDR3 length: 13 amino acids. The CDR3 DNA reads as TGTGCCAGCAGTGATAGGGACAGGTCTGAAGCTTTCTTT. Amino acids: CASSDRDRSEAFF.

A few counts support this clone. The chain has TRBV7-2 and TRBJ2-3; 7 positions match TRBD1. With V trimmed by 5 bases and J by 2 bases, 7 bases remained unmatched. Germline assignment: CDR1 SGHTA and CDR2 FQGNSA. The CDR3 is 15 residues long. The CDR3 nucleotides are TGTGCCAGCAGCCCCTGGGACAGCTCCACAGATACGCAGTATTTT. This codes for CASSPWDSSTDTQYF.

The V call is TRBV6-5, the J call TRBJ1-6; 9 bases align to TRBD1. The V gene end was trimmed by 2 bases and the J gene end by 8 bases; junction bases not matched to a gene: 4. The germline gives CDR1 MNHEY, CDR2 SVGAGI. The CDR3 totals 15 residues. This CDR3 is CASSYRGQGDSPLHF. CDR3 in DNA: TGTGCCAGCAGTTACCGGGGACAGGGCGATTCACCCCTCCACTTT.

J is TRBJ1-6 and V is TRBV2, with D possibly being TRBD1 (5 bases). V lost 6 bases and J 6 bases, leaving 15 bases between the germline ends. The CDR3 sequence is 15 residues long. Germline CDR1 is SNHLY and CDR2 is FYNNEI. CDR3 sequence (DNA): TGTGCCAGCAGGGCCCGGCAGGGTACTAATTCACCCCTCCACTTT. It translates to CASRARQGTNSPLHF.

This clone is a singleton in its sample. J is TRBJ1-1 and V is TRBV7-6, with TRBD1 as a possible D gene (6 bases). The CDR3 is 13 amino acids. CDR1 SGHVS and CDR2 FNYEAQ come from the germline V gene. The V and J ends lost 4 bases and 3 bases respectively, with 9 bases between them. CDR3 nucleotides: TGTGCCAGCAGCTCCACAGGGTACACTGAAGCTTTCTTT. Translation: CASSSTGYTEAFF.

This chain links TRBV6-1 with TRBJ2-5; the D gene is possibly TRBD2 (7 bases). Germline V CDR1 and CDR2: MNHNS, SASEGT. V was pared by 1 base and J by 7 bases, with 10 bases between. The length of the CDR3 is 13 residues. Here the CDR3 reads CASSEGGGVTQYF. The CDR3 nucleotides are TGTGCCAGCAGTGAAGGAGGGGGGGTGACCCAGTACTTC.

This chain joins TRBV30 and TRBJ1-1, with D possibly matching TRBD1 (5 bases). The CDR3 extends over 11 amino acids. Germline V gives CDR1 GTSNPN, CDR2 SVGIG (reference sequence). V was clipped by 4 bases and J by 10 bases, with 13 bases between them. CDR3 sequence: CAWTLGGVAFF. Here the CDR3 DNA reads TGTGCCTGGACCCTGGGGGGTGTAGCTTTCTTT.

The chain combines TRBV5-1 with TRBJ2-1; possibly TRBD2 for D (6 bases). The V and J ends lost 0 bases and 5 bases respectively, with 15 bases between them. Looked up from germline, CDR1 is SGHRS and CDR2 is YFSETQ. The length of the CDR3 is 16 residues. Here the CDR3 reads CASSLALGTGNNEQFF. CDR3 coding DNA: TGCGCCAGCAGCTTGGCTTTGGGGACTGGGAACAATGAGCAGTTCTTC. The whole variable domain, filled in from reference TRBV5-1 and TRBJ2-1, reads KAGVTQTPRYLIKTRGQQVTLSCSPISGHRSVSWYQQTPGQGLQFLFEYFSETQRNKGNFPGRFSGRQFSNSRSEMNVSTLELGDSALYLCASSLALGTGNNEQFFGPGTRLTVL.

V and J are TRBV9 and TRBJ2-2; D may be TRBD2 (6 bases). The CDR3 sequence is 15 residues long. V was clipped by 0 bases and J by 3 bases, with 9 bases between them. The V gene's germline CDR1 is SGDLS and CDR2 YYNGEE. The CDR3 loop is CASSVDGSYTGELFF. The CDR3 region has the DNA TGTGCCAGCAGCGTAGACGGGAGTTACACCGGGGAGCTGTTTTTT. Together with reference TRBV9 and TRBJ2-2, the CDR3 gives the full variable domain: DSGVTQTPKHLITATGQRVTLRCSPRSGDLSVYWYQQSLDQGLQFLIQYYNGEERAKGNILERFSAQQFPDLHSELNLSSLELGDSALYFCASSVDGSYTGELFFGEGSRLTVL.

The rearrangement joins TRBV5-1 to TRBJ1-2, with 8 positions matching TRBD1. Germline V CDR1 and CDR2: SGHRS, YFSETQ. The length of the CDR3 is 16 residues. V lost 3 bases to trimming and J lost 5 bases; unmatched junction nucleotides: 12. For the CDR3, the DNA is TGCGCCAGCAGCTCTGACGGACAGGGAGCGGTTTATGGCTACACCTTC. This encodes CASSSDGQGAVYGYTF.

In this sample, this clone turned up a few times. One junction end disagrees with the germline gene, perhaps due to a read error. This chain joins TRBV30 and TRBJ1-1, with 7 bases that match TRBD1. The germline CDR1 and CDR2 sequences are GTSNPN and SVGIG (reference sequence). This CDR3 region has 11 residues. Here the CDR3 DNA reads TGTGCCGCAATACAGGGGACCTCATGGATCTTT. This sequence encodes CAAIQGTSWIF.

The CDR3 nucleotides are TGTGCCAGTAGTCCGGGGACAGGGCCGTACGAGCAGTACTTC. Protein: CASSPGTGPYEQYF. The V and J genes are TRBV19 and TRBJ2-7; TRBD1 aligns across 9 bases. The CDR3 covers 14 residues. The V segment lost 5 bases and the J segment 4 bases; nucleotides outside the gene matches: 6. In germline, CDR1 is LNHDA, CDR2 SQIVND (reference sequence).

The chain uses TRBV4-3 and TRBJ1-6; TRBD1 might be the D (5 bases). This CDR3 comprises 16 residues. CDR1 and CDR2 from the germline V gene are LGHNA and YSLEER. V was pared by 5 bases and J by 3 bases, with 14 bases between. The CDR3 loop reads CASSEGIGVYNSPLHF. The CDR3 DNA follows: TGCGCCAGCAGCGAGGGGATTGGGGTCTATAATTCACCCCTCCACTTT.